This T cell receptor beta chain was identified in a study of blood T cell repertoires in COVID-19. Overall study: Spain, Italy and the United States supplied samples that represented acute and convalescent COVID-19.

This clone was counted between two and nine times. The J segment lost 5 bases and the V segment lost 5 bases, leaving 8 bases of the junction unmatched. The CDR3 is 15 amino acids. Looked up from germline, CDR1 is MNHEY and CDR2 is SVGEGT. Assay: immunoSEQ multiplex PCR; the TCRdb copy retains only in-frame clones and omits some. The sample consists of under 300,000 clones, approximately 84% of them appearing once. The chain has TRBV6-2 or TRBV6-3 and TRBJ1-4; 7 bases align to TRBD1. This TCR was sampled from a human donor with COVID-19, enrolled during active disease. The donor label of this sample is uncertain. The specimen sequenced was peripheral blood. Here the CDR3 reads CASSKTGTVNEKLFF. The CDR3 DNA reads TGTGCCAGCAGTAAAACCGGGACAGTCAATGAAAAACTGTTTTTT.